This TCR beta chain was documented in a study of blood T cell repertoires in COVID-19. Study as a whole: The cDNA or gDNA used as material had been derived from T cells, B-cell-depleted T cells, or PBMCs.

The table came from immunoSEQ multiplex PCR; TCRdb's copy has only in-frame clones and leaves some out. The table includes 90,000 to 150,000 clones, 79% detected once. From germline, CDR1 is KGHSH and CDR2 LQKENI. With V trimmed by 5 bases and J by 5 bases, 7 bases remained unmatched. The CDR3 is 15 residues long. The sequencing input was peripheral blood. The chain has TRBV18 and TRBJ2-7, with TRBD1 identical over 12 bases. The clonotype comes from a woman of 80 years or more with acute or convalescent COVID-19. The CDR3 region has the DNA TGTGCCAGCTCAGCCGGGACAGGGGGCTGGGACGAGCAGTACTTC. This codes for CASSAGTGGWDEQYF.